This TCR beta chain was found in a study of identical twins. Notes on the study in general: Insertion counts were lower in abundant cord blood beta clonotypes, a trend that memory repertoires did not show.

CDR3 length: 16 residues. V was cut by 5 bases and J by 5 bases, with 21 bases left in between. In TCRdb, the 5' RACE reads were re-called with MiXCR into one record per CDR3 protein. Here the sample spans some 320,000 distinct CDR3 sequences, approximately 13% being singletons. This clonotype was seen ten or more times. Its cognate antigen is unknown. These data were also filed under a second study, of yellow fever vaccine responses in identical twins.

The TCR originated in a woman between 18 and 30 years old in good health. This rearrangement joins TRBV12-3 or TRBV12-4 to TRBJ2-5; D might be TRBD2 (6 bases). The sequenced sample was CD8+ T cells sorted from blood. For the CDR3, the DNA is TGTGCCAGCAGTCTACGGGGGAGCTTGTTTTCGGAGACCCAGTACTTC. Its translation: CASSLRGSLFSETQYF.